What follows are 32 T cell receptor beta chains derived from one specimen sequenced in a study of CD4+ T cells in melanoma. Sequencing used immunoSEQ multiplex PCR; TCRdb keeps in-frame clones, though not all of them. Of roughly 10,000 clones listed, 65% are singletons. The specimen sequenced was cells from a culture (not recorded whether cultured in vitro). The receptors stem from a human donor with melanoma.

V gene TRBV6-1 combines with J gene TRBJ2-1; TRBD1 matches 11 bases. CDR1 is MNHNS, CDR2 SASEGT, per germline. This CDR3 has 14 amino acids. Unmatched junction bases numbered 7, after V lost 11 bases and J lost 4 bases. The CDR3 nucleotides read TGTGCCTTCGGACAGGGGGCGACATACAATGAGCAGTTCTTC. Amino acid sequence: CAFGQGATYNEQFF.

A word on this clone: The junction differs from germline at one of its ends, possibly a read error. This CDR3 is also generated by other DNA sequences in the sample. J is TRBJ1-1 and V is TRBV15; 7 nucleotides line up with TRBD1. The CDR3 is made up of 18 amino acids. The germline gives CDR1 LNHNV, CDR2 YYDKDF (reference sequence). The chain's CDR3 is CATSRDFRRQGGNTEAFF. The CDR3 coding sequence is TGCGCCACCAGCAGAGATTTCCGCCGTCAGGGGGGGAACACTGAAGCTTTCTTT.

CDR3 DNA sequence: TGTGCCAGCGGGACTAGTCAAAATACGCAGTATTTT. It is translated as CASGTSQNTQYF. The chain employs TRBV6-1 and TRBJ2-3; 8 nucleotides match TRBD2. Germline assignment: CDR1 MNHNS and CDR2 SASEGT. This CDR3 is built from 12 residues. J gave up 7 bases and V 8 bases, and 5 bases lay outside the gene matches.

Only a few counts were recorded for this clone. The V and J genes are TRBV6-1 and TRBJ1-6; the D gene is possibly TRBD1 (6 bases). The CDR3 has 15 amino acids. The V gene lost 6 bases and the J gene lost 9 bases, with 18 bases spanning the gap. Germline loops: CDR1 MNHNS, CDR2 SASEGT. The CDR3 DNA reads TGTGCCAGCAGGGGGCTCCAGGGGTACGGTTCACCCCTCCACTTT. As protein: CASRGLQGYGSPLHF.

This clone came up a few times. The chain employs TRBV6-5 and TRBJ2-7, with D hard to call. V was clipped by 2 bases and J by 4 bases, with 6 bases between them. The CDR3 runs 12 residues. Germline V gene sequence: CDR1 MNHEY, CDR2 SVGAGI. CDR3 residues: CASSYDGYEQYF. CDR3 coding DNA: TGTGCCAGCAGTTACGACGGGTACGAGCAGTACTTC.

The chain carries TRBV7-9 and TRBJ2-1; TRBD2 matches at 14 bases. Germline trimming cut 3 bases from V and 10 bases from J; bases unmatched to any gene: 5. Germline V CDR1 and CDR2: SEHNR, FQNEAQ (reference sequence). The CDR3 covers 15 residues. In nucleotides, the CDR3 is TGTGCCAGCAGCTTCTGGACTAGCGGGGGGACGGAGCAGTTCTTC. Translated: CASSFWTSGGTEQFF. The variable domain in full, with the rest retrieved from reference TRBV7-9 and TRBJ2-1, is DTGVSQNPRHKITKRGQNVTFRCDPISEHNRLYWYRQTLGQGPEFLTYFQNEAQLEKSRLLSDRFSAERPKGSFSTLEIQRTEQGDSAMYLCASSFWTSGGTEQFFGPGTRLTVL.

The V call is TRBV6-4, the J call TRBJ2-7; TRBD1 agrees at 7 bases. This CDR3 is built from 13 residues. Germline V gene sequence: CDR1 MRHNA, CDR2 SNTAGT. Losses at the gene ends were 7 bases for V and 5 bases for J; bases not matched to a gene: 8. The CDR3 bases are TGTGCCAGCACTTCGACAGGGATCCACGAGCAGTACTTC. The encoded protein is CASTSTGIHEQYF.

A few counts support this clone. This sequence joins TRBV5-1 and TRBJ2-1; D not resolved. From germline, CDR1 is SGHRS and CDR2 YFSETQ. CDR3 length: 12 amino acids. Trimming took off 0 bases at V and 7 bases at J, with 5 bases between the two ends. CDR3 amino acids: CASSLVPNEQFF. CDR3 DNA sequence: TGCGCCAGCAGCTTGGTGCCTAATGAGCAGTTCTTC.

The sample holds one count of this clone. The chain combines TRBV13 with TRBJ2-1, with D possibly being TRBD1 or TRBD2 (6 bases each). There are 14 residues in the CDR3. V was shortened by 3 bases and J by 5 bases, with 11 bases between the two germline ends. CDR1 and CDR2 from the germline V gene are PRHDT and FYEKMQ (reference sequence). The CDR3 protein is CASSFRGLNNEQFF. CDR3 in DNA: TGTGCCAGCAGCTTCCGGGGGCTCAACAATGAGCAGTTCTTC.

This sequence joins TRBV6-1 and TRBJ1-3, with D hard to call. This CDR3 is built from 14 residues. Germline V gene data show CDR1 as MNHNS and CDR2 as SASEGT. V lost 8 bases to trimming and J lost 4 bases, with 15 bases between them. CDR3 DNA sequence: TGTGCCAGCTGGATTCCTCGGTACGGAAACACCATATATTTT. It yields the protein CASWIPRYGNTIYF.

V gene TRBV5-1 combines with J gene TRBJ2-5; 7 nucleotides agree with TRBD1. The CDR3 runs to 14 residues. V gave up 4 bases and J gave up 4 bases; unmatched junction bases: 7. CDR1 is SGHRS, CDR2 YFSETQ, per germline. The CDR3 bases are TGCGCCAGCAGCACGGGACAGCAGGGAGAGACCCAGTACTTC. This gives the protein CASSTGQQGETQYF.

The genes are TRBV2 and TRBJ2-7; D uncertain. The CDR3 is 13 residues long. Trimming removed 7 bases from V and 0 bases from J, with 10 bases in between. Germline V gene lookup returns CDR1 SNHLY and CDR2 FYNNEI. The CDR3 nucleotides read TGTGCCAGCACCCACATACCCTCCTACGAGCAGTACTTC. It yields the protein CASTHIPSYEQYF.

A word on this clone: This sample includes further DNA sequences coding for the same CDR3. The V call is TRBV10-3, the J call TRBJ1-1, with D unresolved. The CDR3 covers 15 residues. Germline-derived CDR1 and CDR2 are ENHRY and SYGVKD. Deletions cut 0 bases from V and 0 bases from J, with 8 bases between. The CDR3 reads CAISESQDLNTEAFF. CDR3 in DNA: TGTGCCATCAGTGAGTCGCAGGATCTGAACACTGAAGCTTTCTTT.

V usage is TRBV6-5 and J usage is TRBJ1-4; tentatively, D is TRBD1 (5 bases). The CDR3 spans 14 residues. V dropped 6 bases and J dropped 4 bases, with 12 bases sitting between them. CDR1 is MNHEY and CDR2 is SVGAGI in the germline V gene. The CDR3 loop reads CASRRERGNEKLFF. In nucleotides, the CDR3 is TGTGCCAGCAGGCGCGAAAGGGGTAATGAAAAACTGTTTTTT.

The rearrangement links TRBV9 to TRBJ1-4; 11 nucleotides line up with TRBD1. Germline trimming cut 3 bases from V and 11 bases from J; bases unmatched to any gene: 9. The CDR3 is made up of 15 amino acids. Germline V lookup: CDR1 SGDLS, CDR2 YYNGEE. The CDR3 DNA is TGTGCCAGCAGCGCTGCGGACAGGGGGCCGTGGAAACTGTTTTTT. Protein: CASSAADRGPWKLFF.

This clone was found once. V usage is TRBV9 and J usage is TRBJ2-1; TRBD1 might be the D (6 bases). The CDR3 extends over 15 amino acids. Trimming removed 0 bases at V and 8 bases at J, with 15 bases between. Per germline, CDR1 SGDLS and CDR2 YYNGEE. The CDR3 loop is CASSVGTGNLHEQFF. The CDR3, as DNA: TGTGCCAGCAGCGTAGGCACAGGGAATCTCCATGAGCAGTTCTTC.

The chain uses TRBV18 and TRBJ1-3; 7 bases fit TRBD1. V dropped 1 base and J dropped 1; count of bases not matched to a gene: 7. The CDR3 is 17 amino acids. Germline lookup yields CDR1 KGHSH and CDR2 LQKENI. The CDR3 sequence: CASSPQTGVMSGNTIYF. In DNA, the CDR3 is TGTGCCAGCTCACCACAAACAGGGGTAATGTCTGGAAACACCATATATTTT.

This clone was counted a few times. The chain has TRBV7-9 and TRBJ1-1; TRBD1 agrees at 7 bases. The CDR3 is 15 residues long. Germline V gene data show CDR1 as SEHNR and CDR2 as FQNEAQ (reference sequence). V shed 3 bases, J shed 6 bases, and the junction held 10 bases outside the gene matches. The DNA of the CDR3 is TGTGCCAGCAGCTTCCAACAGGGGATGAGGGCTGAAGCTTTCTTT. Its protein product is CASSFQQGMRAEAFF.

V usage is TRBV15 and J usage is TRBJ2-1; possibly TRBD2 for D (7 bases). Germline-derived CDR1 and CDR2 are LNHNV and YYDKDF (reference sequence). The CDR3 covers 14 residues. V was pared by 5 bases and J by 12 bases, with 20 bases between. The DNA for the CDR3 is TGTGCCACCAGCGATCAGACGGGGGGCGGGCCGCAGTTCTTC. This gives the protein CATSDQTGGGPQFF.

Points on this clone: One end of the junction does not line up with germline, which may come from a read error. The CDR3 sequence is CASSPGLNADTQYF. The CDR3 nucleotides are TGTGCTAGCAGCCCGGGACTAAACGCAGATACGCAGTATTTT. This chain links TRBV7-7 with TRBJ2-3, with 7 positions matching TRBD2. The CDR3 is 14 amino acids. CDR1 SSHAT and CDR2 FNYEAQ come from the germline V gene (reference sequence).

CDR3 coding DNA: TGTGCCAGCAGCCAAGGGGGGGGATGGAACACTGAAGCTTTCTTT. It is translated as CASSQGGGWNTEAFF. The rearrangement joins TRBV7-3 to TRBJ1-1, with a tentative D call TRBD1 (6 bases). Germline values: CDR1 SGHTA, CDR2 FQGTGA. The V end lost 5 bases, the J end lost 1 base, and 14 bases lay between the germline ends. CDR3 size: 15 residues. The variable domain in full, with the rest retrieved from reference TRBV7-3 and TRBJ1-1, is GAGVSQTPSNKVTEKGKYVELRCDPISGHTALYWYRQSLGQGPEFLIYFQGTGAADDSGLPNDRFFAVRPEGSVSTLKIQRTERGDSAVYLCASSQGGGWNTEAFFGQGTRLTVV.

This chain links TRBV6-4 with TRBJ1-1; a possible D gene is TRBD1 (6 bases). CDR1 and CDR2 from the germline V gene are MRHNA and SNTAGT. The CDR3 runs to 13 residues. V was trimmed by 4 bases and J by 4 bases, leaving 10 bases between them. CDR3 amino acids: CASSAEQGTEAFF. The CDR3 DNA reads as TGTGCCAGCAGTGCCGAACAGGGCACTGAAGCTTTCTTT.

The chain employs TRBV5-1 and TRBJ1-6, with no clear D. The CDR3 covers 17 residues. The germline V gene encodes CDR1 SGHRS and CDR2 YFSETQ. Trimming removed 0 bases from V and 8 bases from J, with 18 bases in between. This CDR3 reads CASSLAWEEAGDSPLHF. DNA of the CDR3: TGCGCCAGCAGCTTGGCGTGGGAGGAGGCAGGTGATTCACCCCTCCACTTT. The entire variable domain, with the rest obtained from reference TRBV5-1 and TRBJ1-6, is as follows: KAGVTQTPRYLIKTRGQQVTLSCSPISGHRSVSWYQQTPGQGLQFLFEYFSETQRNKGNFPGRFSGRQFSNSRSEMNVSTLELGDSALYLCASSLAWEEAGDSPLHFGNGTRLTVT.

This clone was seen only a few times. The chain joins TRBV19 to TRBJ1-2; perhaps TRBD1 as D (6 bases). This CDR3 comprises 15 residues. V was clipped by 3 bases and J by 1 base, with 12 bases between them. In germline, CDR1 is LNHDA, CDR2 SQIVND (reference sequence). In DNA form, the CDR3 reads TGTGCCAGTAGTATCGGCAGGGGCCTTAACTATGGCTACACCTTC. Its protein product is CASSIGRGLNYGYTF.

The J gene is TRBJ1-2, the V gene TRBV6-6, with D tentatively TRBD1 (5 bases). CDR3 length: 13 amino acids. The germline gives CDR1 MNHNY, CDR2 SVGAGI (reference sequence). Trimming pared 2 bases from V and 4 bases from J, leaving 8 bases between. CDR3 loop: CASSYGRAYGYTF. The CDR3 DNA sequence: TGTGCCAGCAGTTACGGCAGGGCCTATGGCTACACCTTC.

The chain links TRBV7-9 to TRBJ2-1; TRBD2 aligns across 13 bases. CDR1 is SEHNR, CDR2 FQNEAQ, per germline (reference sequence). CDR3 length: 15 residues. The V segment lost 5 bases and the J segment 14 bases; nucleotides outside the gene matches: 12. CDR3 bases: TGTGCCAGCAGCCTAACCGGGACTAGCGGGGCTAAGGAGTTCTTC. It translates to CASSLTGTSGAKEFF.

The V call is TRBV5-3, the J call TRBJ2-3, with D perhaps matching TRBD1 (6 bases). TRBV5-3 is labeled an ORF, and its function is uncertain. The CDR3 runs 16 residues. Trimming cost V 4 bases and J 5 bases, with 20 bases left between them. The CDR3 DNA is TGTGCCAGAAGCGGACACTTGGGGGCGATCGAAGATACGCAGTATTTT. Translated, it gives CARSGHLGAIEDTQYF.

V is TRBV2 and J is TRBJ1-2; weak D call: TRBD1 (5 bases). The germline V and J ends were trimmed by 7 bases and 7 bases, with 16 bases remaining between them. The germline V gene has CDR1 SNHLY and CDR2 FYNNEI. This CDR3 is built from 13 residues. Here the CDR3 reads CASNPRGSGGYTF. CDR3 bases: TGTGCCAGCAACCCAAGGGGTTCTGGTGGCTACACCTTC.

This clone has a single count. The chain carries TRBV5-6 and TRBJ2-7, with D uncertain. Per germline, CDR1 SGHDT and CDR2 YYEEEE. The CDR3 covers 13 residues. V was trimmed by 2 bases and J by 0 bases, leaving 6 bases between them. The CDR3 DNA sequence: TGTGCCAGCAGCTTACCCAACTCCTACGAGCAGTACTTC. This sequence encodes CASSLPNSYEQYF.

Here the CDR3 reads CASSLGPGTGLNTEAFF. The CDR3 nucleotides read TGCGCCAGCAGCTTGGGTCCCGGGACAGGGCTGAACACTGAAGCTTTCTTT. The chain employs TRBV5-1 and TRBJ1-1, with TRBD1 identical over 9 bases. Germline V gene sequence: CDR1 SGHRS, CDR2 YFSETQ. The CDR3 runs to 17 residues. Unmatched junction bases numbered 6, after V lost 0 bases and J lost 0 bases.

Relative to its sample, this clone is medium-sized (0.01 to 0.1%). The J gene is TRBJ2-2, the V gene TRBV5-1; 8 nucleotides line up with TRBD2. Per germline, CDR1 SGHRS and CDR2 YFSETQ. The ends lost 0 bases at V and 0 bases at J; junction bases unmatched: 1. The CDR3 sequence is 16 residues long. CDR3 region: CASSLELAANTGELFF. The CDR3 nucleotides read TGCGCCAGCAGCTTGGAACTAGCGGCGAACACCGGGGAGCTGTTTTTT.

V usage is TRBV6-1 and J usage is TRBJ1-2, with D maybe TRBD1 (6 bases). V lost 7 bases to trimming and J lost 2 bases, with 14 bases between them. This CDR3 contains 14 residues. Germline CDR1 is MNHNS and CDR2 is SASEGT. The DNA for the CDR3 is TGTGCCAGCAATCCGGGACAAGGAAACTATGGCTACACCTTC. Translating it yields CASNPGQGNYGYTF.